A single T cell receptor (beta chain) is shown here with its context. No antigen is known for it. Trimming at V came to 8 bases and at J to 3 bases, leaving 7 bases not matched to a gene. Germline-derived CDR1 and CDR2 are SNHLY and FYNNEI. The CDR3 runs to 15 residues. The source of the sample is a study of siplizumab effects on memory and regulatory T cells. Notes on the study in general: Siplizumab significantly decreased alloreactive sequences from unstimulated CD4+ memory cells. The authors did not confirm suppressive function in proliferating Tregs from siplizumab cultures.

Per sample, about 100,000 TCR templates were assayed. Method: immunoSEQ multiplex PCR; TCRdb's copy keeps in-frame clones and lacks some. This table holds about 100,000 clones, more than 90% found once. Sample: CD4+ T cells sorted from blood. The chain carries TRBV2 and TRBJ2-2; 9 bases fit TRBD1. This clonotype originated in a human donor in good health. Some clones in this sample may be carry-over from other donors' samples. The CDR3 DNA reads TGTGCCAGCGGCCGGGACAGGGTCGACACCGGGGAGCTGTTTTTT. The encoded protein is CASGRDRVDTGELFF. The full variable domain, rest sourced from reference TRBV2 and TRBJ2-2, is EPEVTQTPSHQVTQMGQEVILRCVPISNHLYFYWYRQILGQKVEFLVSFYNNEISEKSEIFDDQFSVERPDGSNFTLKIRSTKLEDSAMYFCASGRDRVDTGELFFGEGSRLTVL.